These 17 T cell receptor beta chains were all obtained from the same sample, sequenced in a study of regulatory T cells in long-lasting Graves disease. Indicated time point: newly diagnosed GD, antithyroid drugs for less than 3 months. PBMC RNA served as the TCR library source. For TCR beta, libraries came from iRepertoire HTBI primers and Arm-PCR of CDR3 regions. MiXCR was run by TCRdb on the multiplex PCR reads, yielding one entry per CDR3 protein. The table shows approximately 490,000 distinct CDR3 sequences, with under 20% occurring only once. In addition, the sample was reused for a study of T cells in Graves' hyperthyroidism and ophthalmopathy.

The sequences come from peripheral blood mononuclear cells (PBMCs), collected at new diagnosis, from a patient treated with antithyroid drugs. The receptor source for this set is a man aged 40-49 years with Graves disease.

This clonotype was counted many times. The chain uses TRBV2 and TRBJ2-3; possible D gene TRBD1, 6 bases. V dropped 6 bases and J dropped 2 bases, with 12 bases sitting between them. CDR1 is SNHLY and CDR2 is FYNNEI in the germline V gene. CDR3 length: 14 residues. The CDR3 protein is CASSVRTDTDTQYF. DNA of the CDR3: TGTGCCAGCAGCGTAAGGACAGACACAGATACGCAGTATTTT.

As regards this clonotype: This may be a read error, as it is one base from a much larger clone. V is TRBV6-5 and J is TRBJ2-5; D is undetermined. Per germline, CDR1 MNHEY and CDR2 SVGAGI. Trimming took off 0 bases at V and 7 bases at J, with 15 bases between the two ends. The CDR3 contains 15 residues. The CDR3 nucleotides read TGTGCCAGCAGTTACTCGTTTCAGAAGCTGGTGACCCAGTACTTC. Its translation is CASSYSFQKLVTQYF.

This clonotype has just a few counts. The V call is TRBV12-5, the J call TRBJ2-1; possible D gene TRBD1, 6 bases. Germline CDR1 LGHNT, CDR2 FRNRAP. V was trimmed by 6 bases and J by 6 bases, leaving 18 bases between them. The CDR3 totals 15 residues. The CDR3 DNA sequence: TGTGCTAGTGGCCTGGGACAAAAGGTTGTCAATGAGCAGTTCTTC. This translates into CASGLGQKVVNEQFF.

This clonotype was counted at least ten times. The chain uses TRBV10-3 and TRBJ2-1, with 9 nucleotides matching TRBD2. The CDR3 is 17 residues long. CDR1 is ENHRY, CDR2 SYGVKD, per germline. With V trimmed by 5 bases and J by 5 bases, 13 bases remained unmatched. The CDR3 DNA sequence: TGTGCCATCAGTATCTCAAGCGGGAGGCGGGCCCACAATGAGCAGTTCTTC. This encodes CAISISSGRRAHNEQFF.

This clonotype was seen many times. The chain combines TRBV28 with TRBJ2-5; weak D call: TRBD1 (6 bases). The CDR3 length is 13 residues. The germline V gene encodes CDR1 MDHEN and CDR2 SYDVKM. The V gene lost 6 bases and the J gene lost 1 base, with 9 bases spanning the gap. Written as DNA, the CDR3 is TGTGCCAGCAGGCCGGACAGCCAAGAGACCCAGTACTTC. It encodes CASRPDSQETQYF. Full variable domain (missing parts from reference TRBV28 and TRBJ2-5): DVKVTQSSRYLVKRTGEKVFLECVQDMDHENMFWYRQDPGLGLRLIYFSYDVKMKEKGDIPEGYSVSREKKERFSLILESASTNQTSMYLCASRPDSQETQYFGPGTRLLVL.

This clonotype came up many times. V is TRBV20-1 and J is TRBJ2-7; TRBD1 aligns across 9 bases. The length of the CDR3 is 14 residues. CDR1 and CDR2 from the germline V gene are DFQATT and SNEGSKA (reference sequence). J lost 1 base, V lost 5 bases, and 6 bases had no gene match. The CDR3 loop reads CSAVKGTGSYEQYF. The CDR3 region has the DNA TGCAGTGCTGTGAAGGGGACAGGGTCCTACGAGCAGTACTTC.

This clonotype was seen at least ten times. This sequence joins TRBV20-1 and TRBJ2-3; 8 bases agree with TRBD1. From germline, CDR1 is DFQATT and CDR2 SNEGSKA (reference sequence). The CDR3 contains 15 residues. V lost 3 bases to trimming and J lost 1 base; unmatched junction nucleotides: 6. For the CDR3, the DNA is TGCAGTGCTAGTGCAGACAGGGGACGCACAGATACGCAGTATTTT. It is translated as CSASADRGRTDTQYF.

This clonotype was counted many times. This chain joins TRBV4-1 and TRBJ2-7, with 8 bases aligning to TRBD2. The germline V gene has CDR1 MGHRA and CDR2 YSYEKL. Trimming at V came to 3 bases and at J to 3 bases, leaving 7 bases not matched to a gene. The CDR3 is made up of 15 amino acids. CDR3 DNA sequence: TGCGCCAGCAGCCAGGGAGCTAGCGGGTACTACGAGCAGTACTTC. Protein: CASSQGASGYYEQYF.

The sample holds many counts of this clonotype. V is TRBV3-1 and J is TRBJ2-3; D unclear. V lost 2 bases and J 8 bases, leaving 11 bases between the germline ends. Germline assignment: CDR1 LGHDT and CDR2 YNNKEL (reference sequence). The CDR3 has 13 residues. CDR3 sequence (DNA): TGTGCCAGCAGCCAAAGGCCGACCGGTACGCAGTATTTT. Translating gives CASSQRPTGTQYF.

This clonotype was seen many times. The CDR3 coding sequence is TGTGCCGCCGGTGGCAGGAGCTCCTACGAGCAGTACTTC. It translates to CAAGGRSSYEQYF. The V gene is TRBV6-1, the J gene TRBJ2-7; D unresolved. The length of the CDR3 is 13 residues. V lost 11 bases, J lost 0 bases, and 14 bases lay in between. Germline-derived CDR1 and CDR2 are MNHNS and SASEGT.

This clonotype has ten or more counts. This chain joins TRBV20-1 and TRBJ2-3; 11 bases are shared with TRBD2. The V and J ends lost 2 bases and 2 bases, in that order; junction bases with no gene match: 6. The CDR3 totals 16 residues. CDR1 is DFQATT, CDR2 SNEGSKA, per germline (reference sequence). The CDR3 is CSARKGTSGLTDTQYF. The DNA of the CDR3 is TGCAGTGCTAGAAAGGGGACTAGCGGACTCACAGATACGCAGTATTTT.

This clonotype was recorded at least ten times. The rearrangement joins TRBV28 to TRBJ2-3; unclear D gene. Germline V CDR1 and CDR2: MDHEN, SYDVKM. Trimming left V 2 bases short and J 2 bases short, with 11 bases between. The CDR3 contains 15 residues. CDR3 coding DNA: TGTGCCAGCAGTTTAGTTCACTTAAACACAGATACGCAGTATTTT. Translating gives CASSLVHLNTDTQYF.

This clonotype occurred a few times. The V call is TRBV9, the J call TRBJ1-6; 8 bases are shared with TRBD1. J gave up 10 bases and V 1 base, and 10 bases lay outside the gene matches. CDR1 is SGDLS, CDR2 YYNGEE, per germline. CDR3 length: 16 amino acids. CDR3 sequence (DNA): TGTGCCAGCAGCGTATCTGACAGGGGACTTCAATCACCCCTCCACTTT. It yields the protein CASSVSDRGLQSPLHF.

In its sample, this clonotype was seen many times. V and J are TRBV5-1 and TRBJ1-1, with D unresolved. Germline assignment: CDR1 SGHRS and CDR2 YFSETQ. The germline V and J ends were trimmed by 4 bases and 5 bases, with 18 bases remaining between them. The CDR3 has 15 amino acids. CDR3 bases: TGCGCCAGCAGCCTACAGACCGGGCGGATTACTGAAGCTTTCTTT. This gives the protein CASSLQTGRITEAFF.

About this clonotype itself: One base away lies a much larger clone, so this may be a sequencing read error. This sequence joins TRBV28 and TRBJ2-1; a possible D gene is TRBD2 (6 bases). The DNA end is more similar to TRBJ2-7, so the J call may be wrong. Germline V gives CDR1 MDHEN, CDR2 SYDVKM. The CDR3 has 16 residues. Here the CDR3 DNA reads TGTGCCAGCAGTTTATATACCGGCGGGGCTTACAATGAGCAGTACTTC. Residues: CASSLYTGGAYNEQYF.

This clonotype has a single count. The CDR3 is CATSRMGLAKEQYF. CDR3 DNA: TGTGCCACCAGCAGAATGGGACTAGCGAAAGAGCAGTACTTC. The chain uses TRBV15 and TRBJ2-7; TRBD2 aligns across 10 bases. This CDR3 contains 14 residues. Germline V gene lookup returns CDR1 LNHNV and CDR2 YYDKDF (reference sequence). Trimming at V came to 2 bases and at J to 7 bases, leaving 5 bases not matched to a gene. Together with reference TRBV15 and TRBJ2-7, the CDR3 gives the full variable domain: DAMVIQNPRYQVTQFGKPVTLSCSQTLNHNVMYWYQQKSSQAPKLLFHYYDKDFNNEADTPDNFQSRRPNTSFCFLDIRSPGLGDTAMYLCATSRMGLAKEQYFGPGTRLTVT.

For this clonotype: A far larger clone lies a single base away; this is likely a read error. The J gene is TRBJ2-3, the V gene TRBV11-2; tentative D call: TRBD2 (6 bases). The J call may be mistaken, given a closer DNA end match to TRBJ2-1. This CDR3 spans 14 amino acids. The germline V gene encodes CDR1 SGHAT and CDR2 FQNNGV. The CDR3 DNA follows: TGTGCCAGCAGCTCCTCTAGCGCACCCTACGAGCAGTTCTTC. Translating gives CASSSSSAPYEQFF.